Below are 32 T cell receptor beta chains sequenced from a single sample in a study of tumor-infiltrating lymphocytes in primary liver carcinoma. TCR beta cDNA was reverse-transcribed from around 0.55 ug of total RNA. The reaction used a constant-region primer and ProtoScript II reverse transcriptase. It was through three nested multiplex PCR rounds of slightly modified ARM-PCR that TCR beta libraries arose. Investigators reported that the first two PCR rounds, at 10 to 11 cycles each, used TRBV1-TRBV30 forward primers with a C-beta reverse primer. TCRdb called the multiplex PCR reads again in MiXCR, with one record for every CDR3 protein. Among 310,000 or so distinct CDR3 sequences listed, around three fifths were seen once. Germline DNA was extracted too, while blood RNA derived from unsorted whole blood. Specimen: peripheral blood. Receptor source: a woman in her thirties with primary liver carcinoma and hepatitis B virus infection.

The chain recombines TRBV5-1 with TRBJ2-5; a weak D match, TRBD1 (6 bases). The CDR3 length is 16 residues. The V end lost 0 bases, the J end lost 3 bases, and 15 bases lay between the germline ends. Germline CDR1 reads SGHRS; CDR2 reads YFSETQ. DNA of the CDR3: TGCGCCAGCAGCTTGGCCTCTGGGGACAAAGAAGAGACCCAGTACTTC. Residues: CASSLASGDKEETQYF.

V and J are TRBV5-5 and TRBJ2-7; possible D gene TRBD2, 5 bases. Trimming removed 5 bases at V and 3 bases at J, with 18 bases between. CDR1 is SGHKS, CDR2 YYEKEE, per germline (reference sequence). The CDR3 length is 15 residues. CDR3: CASSLGFGELYEQYF. The CDR3 bases are TGTGCCAGCAGTCTTGGGTTCGGGGAACTCTACGAGCAGTACTTC.

Points on this clonotype: The junction departs from germline at one end; a sequencing error may be responsible. J is TRBJ2-7 and V is TRBV6-2 or TRBV6-3; D possibly matches TRBD1 or TRBD2 (5 bases each). This CDR3 comprises 15 residues. Germline-derived CDR1 and CDR2 are MNHEY and SVGEGT. CDR3 in amino acids: CASSYPGRGTYGQYF. The CDR3 DNA reads TGTGCCAGCAGTTACCCGGGACGGGGAACCTACGGGCAGTACTTC.

This clonotype has ten or more counts. The chain joins TRBV12-3 or TRBV12-4 to TRBJ1-4; TRBD1 might be the D (5 bases). Trimming took 3 bases from V and 15 from J, leaving 11 bases between them. This CDR3 is built from 11 residues. CDR3 in amino acids: CASSLGGSVFF. As DNA, the CDR3 is TGTGCCAGCAGTTTGGGGGGAAGCGTGTTTTTT.

This sequence joins TRBV28 and TRBJ1-3; no reliable D call. Trimming removed 3 bases at V and 0 bases at J, with 9 bases between. CDR1 is MDHEN, CDR2 SYDVKM, per germline. This CDR3 spans 15 amino acids. The CDR3 nucleotides read TGTGCCAGCAGTTTGGCGCTTAGCTCTGGAAACACCATATATTTT. Amino acids: CASSLALSSGNTIYF.

As to this clonotype: At one boundary the junction diverges from the germline segment, which might be a read error. The CDR3 nucleotides read TGTGCCAGCAGTAAAGGACTAGCGGGGAACACAGACACGCAGTATTTT. Amino acids: CASSKGLAGNTDTQYF. The rearrangement uses TRBV12-3 or TRBV12-4 and TRBJ2-3; 12 positions match TRBD2. This CDR3 is built from 16 residues.

For this clonotype: No conserved phenylalanine or tryptophan ends this CDR3, so it is likely a read error. The V gene is TRBV11-2, the J gene TRBJ2-3; D ambiguous. Germline V lookup: CDR1 SGHAT, CDR2 FQNNGV. The V end lost 4 bases, the J end lost 4 bases, and 15 bases lay between the germline ends. This CDR3 region has 15 residues. CDR3 sequence reads: CASSWEQLIADTQYS. The CDR3 DNA follows: TGTGCCAGCAGCTGGGAACAGTTGATAGCAGATACGCAGTATTCT.

This clonotype was counted once. One end of the junction is discordant with germline, which a read error may explain. J is TRBJ1-4 and V is TRBV6-1, with 11 bases lining up with TRBD1. Germline CDR1 and CDR2: MNHNS and SASEGT. This CDR3 comprises 16 residues. DNA of the CDR3: TGTACCAGCACCTTGGACAGGGGGCTCCGTAGTGAAAAACTGTTTTTT. Its translation is CTSTLDRGLRSEKLFF.

The rearrangement uses TRBV6-5 and TRBJ2-7; D is possibly TRBD2 (5 bases). This CDR3 region has 14 residues. The germline V gene has CDR1 MNHEY and CDR2 SVGAGI. Here the CDR3 DNA reads TGTGGACTACCGACGGTGGGAGCCCTCTACGAGCAGTACGTC. It translates to CGLPTVGALYEQYV.

As for this clonotype: This CDR3 fails to terminate in the conserved phenylalanine or tryptophan, so it likely reflects a read error. CDR3: CASNSTSGRYQETQYV. For the CDR3, the DNA is TGCGCCAGCAACTCAACTAGCGGGAGATACCAAGAGACCCAGTACGTC. J is TRBJ2-5 and V is TRBV4-1; 11 positions agree with TRBD2. The CDR3 spans 16 residues. CDR1 and CDR2 from the germline V gene are MGHRA and YSYEKL. Losses at the gene ends were 7 bases for V and 0 bases for J; bases not matched to a gene: 7.

This clonotype was counted ten times or more. The chain joins TRBV12-3 or TRBV12-4 to TRBJ2-3; the match to TRBD1 covers 7 bases. The CDR3 has 15 residues. V dropped 4 bases and J dropped 2; count of bases not matched to a gene: 6. CDR3 amino acids: CASSSSTGSTDTQYF. In nucleotides, the CDR3 is TGTGCCAGCAGTTCGTCGACAGGGTCCACAGATACGCAGTATTTT.

This clonotype was observed a handful of times. CDR3: CASKPRRRDFYGYTF. The CDR3 coding sequence is TGTGCCAGCAAACCTAGGCGCAGGGACTTCTATGGCTACACCTTC. V usage is TRBV6-5 and J usage is TRBJ1-2, with D perhaps matching TRBD1 (5 bases). This CDR3 spans 15 amino acids. Germline CDR1 reads MNHEY; CDR2 reads SVGAGI. Trimming pared 7 bases from V and 4 bases from J, leaving 19 bases between.

V is TRBV12-3 or TRBV12-4 and J is TRBJ2-1, with 9 bases identical to TRBD2. J lost 4 bases, V lost 7 bases, and 8 bases had no gene match. The CDR3 loop spans 15 amino acids. CDR3 sequence (DNA): TGTGCCAGCACGCAAGATAGCGGGAGTTACAATGAGCAGTTCTTC. Amino acids: CASTQDSGSYNEQFF.

This clonotype has a handful of counts. This chain connects TRBV7-8 to TRBJ2-7; TRBD1 matches 8 bases. The CDR3 has 14 amino acids. Germline CDR1 reads SGHVS; CDR2 reads FQNEAQ. V was clipped by 5 bases and J by 0 bases; unmatched bases: 3. In nucleotides, the CDR3 is TGTGCCAGCAGCGCGACAGGGGTCTCCTACGAGCAGTACTTC. Its translation is CASSATGVSYEQYF.

This clonotype was seen ten or more times. The chain is built from TRBV29-1 and TRBJ2-5; a weak D match, TRBD1 (6 bases). The V gene's germline CDR1 is SQVTM and CDR2 ANQGSEA. CDR3 length: 12 amino acids. V was shortened by 7 bases and J by 0 bases, with 9 bases between the two germline ends. DNA for the CDR3: TGCAGCGCCCGGACAGACCAAGAGACCCAGTACTTC. Amino acid sequence: CSARTDQETQYF.

Points on this clonotype: In this CDR3 the conserved last residue, phenylalanine or tryptophan, is missing, so a read error is likely. This rearrangement joins TRBV6-5 to TRBJ1-6; D ambiguous. Between the trimmed V and J ends, which lost 2 bases and 14 bases, there was a span of 19 bases. Germline V CDR1 and CDR2: MNHEY, SVGAGI. The length of the CDR3 is 15 residues. The CDR3 spells CASSYGGSLGSTLHL. The CDR3 DNA reads TGTGCCAGCAGTTACGGCGGGAGTCTAGGGTCTACCCTCCACCTT.

Note on this clonotype: The CDR3 end shows no conserved phenylalanine or tryptophan, and so a read error is likely. The V and J genes are TRBV2 and TRBJ2-5, with 7 bases matching TRBD1. The length of the CDR3 is 13 residues. CDR1 SNHLY and CDR2 FYNNEI come from the germline V gene. With V trimmed by 8 bases and J by 1 base, 4 bases remained unmatched. DNA for the CDR3: TGTGCCAGCCGGGGACAGCCCCAAGAGACCCAGTACCTC. Translating it yields CASRGQPQETQYL.

This clonotype was recorded many times. This chain uses TRBV29-1 with TRBJ2-3, with no clear D. There are 12 residues in the CDR3. Germline-derived CDR1 and CDR2 are SQVTM and ANQGSEA. V was pared by 6 bases and J by 4 bases, with 11 bases between. The CDR3 reads CSVTLGADTQYF. For the CDR3, the DNA is TGCAGCGTCACTCTAGGAGCAGATACGCAGTATTTT.

Concerning this clonotype: A much larger clone differs by one base, so this may be a read error. The rearrangement uses TRBV12-3 or TRBV12-4 and TRBJ2-2; tentative D call: TRBD2 (5 bases). V was clipped by 6 bases and J by 7 bases, with 12 bases between them. The CDR3 runs to 13 residues. The CDR3 region is CASRWEYGGELFF. The CDR3 nucleotides are TGTGCCAGCAGATGGGAGTATGGCGGGGAGCTGTTTTTT.

The rearrangement joins TRBV6-2 or TRBV6-3 to TRBJ1-5, with D uncertain. The CDR3 covers 13 residues. Per germline, CDR1 MNHEY and CDR2 SVGEGT. V was cut by 5 bases and J by 2 bases, with 7 bases left in between. The DNA for the CDR3 is TGTGCCAGCAGTCCCATGGGCAATCAGCCCCAGCATTTT. Amino acid sequence: CASSPMGNQPQHF.

About this clonotype: It may be a read error: a sequence one base away is much more abundant. The genes are TRBV11-2 and TRBJ2-2; no definite D call. V was shortened by 1 base and J by 1 base, with 10 bases between the two germline ends. The length of the CDR3 is 16 residues. Germline loops: CDR1 SGHAT, CDR2 FQNNGV. CDR3 DNA: TGTGCCAGCAGCTTAGCTTGGCGGAGGAACACCGGGGAGCTGTTTTTT. It yields the protein CASSLAWRRNTGELFF.

The chain is built from TRBV11-2 and TRBJ1-6; D call uncertain. Germline CDR1 and CDR2: SGHAT and FQNNGV. The germline V and J ends were trimmed by 0 bases and 9 bases, with 6 bases remaining between them. This CDR3 contains 13 residues. CDR3: CASSLDRSSPLHF. CDR3 DNA sequence: TGTGCCAGCAGCTTAGATCGTTCTTCACCCCTCCACTTT.

This clonotype was found many times. V is TRBV11-2 and J is TRBJ2-4; D call uncertain. The CDR3 length is 13 residues. Germline lookup yields CDR1 SGHAT and CDR2 FQNNGV. Trimming took off 8 bases at V and 1 base at J, with 9 bases between the two ends. CDR3 sequence: CASRSGAKNIQYF. Written as DNA, the CDR3 is TGTGCCAGCCGGTCCGGGGCCAAAAACATTCAGTACTTC.

This clonotype was seen more than once but under ten times. The rearrangement uses TRBV29-1 and TRBJ1-2; 10 positions agree with TRBD1. Trimming took 3 bases from V and 8 from J; bases not matched to a gene: 12. CDR3 size: 15 residues. Germline V CDR1 and CDR2: SQVTM, ANQGSEA. This CDR3 is CSVEIFRWDRGGYTF. CDR3 nucleotide sequence: TGCAGCGTTGAGATTTTTAGATGGGACAGGGGCGGCTACACCTTC.

Remarks on this clonotype: The conserved final phenylalanine or tryptophan is absent from the CDR3, which likely points to a read error. V usage is TRBV4-2 and J usage is TRBJ2-1; D remains ambiguous. The germline CDR1 and CDR2 sequences are LGHNA and YNFKEQ. V was shortened by 0 bases and J by 7 bases, with 13 bases between the two germline ends. There are 15 residues in the CDR3. Here the CDR3 reads CASSQEGTEWNEQFS. CDR3 in DNA: TGTGCCAGCAGCCAAGAAGGAACCGAGTGGAATGAGCAGTTCTCC.

With respect to this clonotype: This likely comes from a read error, as the CDR3 has no conserved phenylalanine or tryptophan at its end. The rearrangement links TRBV12-3 or TRBV12-4 to TRBJ2-7, with 8 bases aligning to TRBD1. This CDR3 is built from 14 residues. Losses at the gene ends were 7 bases for V and 9 bases for J; bases not matched to a gene: 14. CDR3 nucleotides: TGTGCCAGCACTCCCGGGACAGGTTATGGTATGCAGTACTGC. Its protein is CASTPGTGYGMQYC.

As concerns this clonotype: With a much larger clone just one base away, this may be a read error. The V gene is TRBV11-3, the J gene TRBJ2-3; no firm D call. CDR1 and CDR2 from the germline V gene are SGHNT and YENEEA. There are 19 residues in the CDR3. CDR3 bases: TGTGCCAGCAGCGCCGGAAGACGGGCGTTCGACCTAAGCACAGATACGCGGTATTTT. Translated, it gives CASSAGRRAFDLSTDTRYF.

This rearrangement joins TRBV13 to TRBJ2-4; TRBD1 matches 7 bases. CDR1 is PRHDT and CDR2 is FYEKMQ in the germline V gene (reference sequence). The CDR3 totals 14 residues. Trimming took 7 bases from V and 0 from J; bases not matched to a gene: 3. The CDR3, as DNA: TGTGCCAGCACGGACAGGTTAGCCAAAAACATTCAGTACTTC. Protein product: CASTDRLAKNIQYF.

This chain uses TRBV5-4 with TRBJ2-1; 9 nucleotides agree with TRBD1. Germline values: CDR1 SGHNT, CDR2 YYREEE (reference sequence). V dropped 4 bases and J dropped 8; count of bases not matched to a gene: 13. This CDR3 contains 16 residues. The CDR3 region has the DNA TGTGCCAGCAGCCACCAAAGGACAGGGGTTCGAGATGAGCAGTTCTTC. This sequence encodes CASSHQRTGVRDEQFF.

The chain recombines TRBV6-1 with TRBJ2-1, with 7 positions matching TRBD2. V was clipped by 0 bases and J by 0 bases; unmatched bases: 5. Germline V lookup: CDR1 MNHNS, CDR2 SASEGT. The CDR3 is 17 amino acids. The CDR3 region has the DNA TGTGCCAGCAGTGAAGCCGGATGGGACTACTCCTACAATGAGCAGTTCTTC. Its protein is CASSEAGWDYSYNEQFF.

The chain joins TRBV12-3 or TRBV12-4 to TRBJ1-1; no clear D. The CDR3 loop spans 13 amino acids. V was clipped by 3 bases and J by 5 bases, with 10 bases between them. In DNA form, the CDR3 reads TGTGCCAGCAGTTTTTTAGGGCGGACTGAAGCTTTCTTT. It specifies CASSFLGRTEAFF.

This clonotype was seen once. The V call is TRBV19, the J call TRBJ1-1, with no clear D. Per the germline V gene, CDR1 is LNHDA and CDR2 is SQIVND (reference sequence). This CDR3 region has 10 residues. V lost 6 bases to trimming and J lost 3 bases, with 2 bases between them. The CDR3 loop is CASRDTEAFF. The CDR3 nucleotides read TGTGCCAGTAGGGACACTGAAGCTTTCTTT. The whole variable domain, remainder taken from reference TRBV19 and TRBJ1-1, is DGGITQSPKYLFRKEGQNVTLSCEQNLNHDAMYWYRQDPGQGLRLIYYSQIVNDFQKGDIAEGYSVSREKKESFPLTVTSAQKNPTAFYLCASRDTEAFFGQGTRLTVV.